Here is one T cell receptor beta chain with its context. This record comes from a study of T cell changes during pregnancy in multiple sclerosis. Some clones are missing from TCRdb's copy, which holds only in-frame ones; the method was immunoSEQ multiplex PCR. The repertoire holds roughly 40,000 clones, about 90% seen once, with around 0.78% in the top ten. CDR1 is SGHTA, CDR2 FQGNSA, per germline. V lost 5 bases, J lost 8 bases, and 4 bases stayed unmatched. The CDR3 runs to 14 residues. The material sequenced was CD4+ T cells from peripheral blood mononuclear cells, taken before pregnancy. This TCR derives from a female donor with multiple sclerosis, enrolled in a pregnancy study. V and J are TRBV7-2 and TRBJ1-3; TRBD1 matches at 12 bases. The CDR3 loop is CASSQGQGAHTIYF. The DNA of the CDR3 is TGTGCCAGCAGCCAGGGACAGGGGGCACACACCATATATTTT.